A selection of T cell receptor beta chains follows, all from one sample in a study of beta chain features in type 1 diabetes. This table comes from immunoSEQ multiplex PCR, and its TCRdb copy is limited to in-frame clones, with some not included. The sample contains under 350,000 clones, roughly 8% of which appear only once. The sample comprised central memory CD4+ T cells from blood. All receptors derive from a woman younger than 35 in good health. CDR3s include the opening cysteine and the closing phenylalanine or tryptophan. A D gene is named only where the DNA matches it firmly. Not all rows give a size; the values are once, few, many and, for expanded clones, a class.

v_call	d_call	j_call	clone_size	cdr3_nt	cdr3_aa
TRBV5-8	TRBD1	TRBJ2-7	NA	TGTGCCAGTCCAGCCGGGACAGGGAGAGGAGGAGGCTACGAGCAGTACTTC	CASPAGTGRGGGYEQYF
TRBV18	NA	TRBJ1-2	many	TGTGCCAGCTCACCAGGGATAGATGGCTACACCTTC	CASSPGIDGYTF
TRBV7-3	TRBD1	TRBJ2-2	NA	TGTGCCAGCAGCCACGGACAGGGCTTTAGCACCGGGGAGCTGTTTTTT	CASSHGQGFSTGELFF
TRBV6-5	NA	TRBJ2-7	few	TGTGCCAGCAATTTTTTAACGGAGTACGAGCAGTACTTC	CASNFLTEYEQYF
TRBV15	NA	TRBJ2-6	NA	TGTGCCACCAGCAGAGGATCCAGCTCTGGGGCCAACGTCCTGACTTTC	CATSRGSSSGANVLTF
TRBV6-5	NA	TRBJ2-1	few	TGTGCCAGCAGTTACTCGAACGGCTTGGATGAGCAGTTCTTC	CASSYSNGLDEQFF
TRBV4-3	NA	TRBJ1-2	many	TGCGCCAGCAGCCAAGCTACCGGGGAGCTTGGCTACACCTTC	CASSQATGELGYTF
TRBV5-1	TRBD2	TRBJ2-1	few	TGCGCCAGCAGCTATGGCGGGACTAGCGGTAGTGAGCAGTTCTTC	CASSYGGTSGSEQFF
TRBV19	NA	TRBJ2-5	NA	TGTGCCAGTCAGGAGCGAGAGACCCAGTACTTC	CASQERETQYF
TRBV7-3	NA	TRBJ1-1	NA	TGTGCCAGCAGCCTTGTCCCGAACACTGAAGCTTTCTTT	CASSLVPNTEAFF
TRBV7-2	TRBD1	TRBJ2-3	few	TGTGCCAGCAGCCGGGACAGTAGCACAGATACGCAGTATTTT	CASSRDSSTDTQYF
TRBV7-8	TRBD1	TRBJ1-4	NA	TGTGCCAGCAGACGGCTCGGACAGGCTAATGAAAAACTGTTTTTT	CASRRLGQANEKLFF
TRBV25-1	NA	TRBJ1-1	few	TGTGCCAGCAGTGAATCCCGGACGGGGAACACTGAAGCTTTCTTT	CASSESRTGNTEAFF
TRBV7-9	NA	TRBJ2-5	few	TGTGCCAGCAGCTCACCCGTTGGAGCGACCCAGTACTTC	CASSSPVGATQYF
TRBV23-1	NA	TRBJ2-1	few	TGCGCCAGACCGTCCGGAGGGGCACACAATGAGCAGTTCTTC	CARPSGGAHNEQFF
TRBV18	TRBD1	TRBJ1-2	NA	TGTGCCAGCTCATTAGACAGGGGATGGTATGGCTACACCTTC	CASSLDRGWYGYTF
TRBV9	NA	TRBJ1-1	few	TGTGCCAGCAGCGTAGCCGACCAATACACCGAAGCTTTCTTT	CASSVADQYTEAFF
TRBV7-9	TRBD1	TRBJ2-5	many	TGTGCCAGCAGCCCCACGGGACAGGGAAAAGAGACCCAGTACTTC	CASSPTGQGKETQYF
TRBV15	NA	TRBJ2-3	many	TGTGCCACCAGCATGGAGTTAAGCACAGATACGCAGTATTTT	CATSMELSTDTQYF
TRBV7-3	NA	TRBJ2-3	NA	TGTGCCAGCAGCTTAAAGATGGGCACAGATACGCAGTATTTT	CASSLKMGTDTQYF
TRBV9	NA	TRBJ1-6	many	TGTGCCAGCAGCCCCCGGGCGGAATATAATTCACCCCTCCACTTT	CASSPRAEYNSPLHF
TRBV6-5	NA	TRBJ1-5	few	TGTGCCAGCAGCCCCGCCCGGGGTCAGCCCCAGCATTTT	CASSPARGQPQHF
TRBV14	TRBD2	TRBJ2-7	NA	TGTGCCAGCAGCCGTTTGGGCGGGAGTGGAGCGAACGAGCAGTACTTC	CASSRLGGSGANEQYF
TRBV7-2	NA	TRBJ2-2	NA	TGTGCCAGCAGCAGGACGTCAAACACCGGGGAGCTGTTTTTT	CASSRTSNTGELFF
TRBV7-3	TRBD2	TRBJ2-2	NA	TGTGCCAGCAGCCCTTCGTCTAGCGGGGGGGCTGCCGGGGAGCTGTTTTTT	CASSPSSSGGAAGELFF
TRBV4-1	TRBD2	TRBJ2-1	few	TGCGCCAGCAGCCCAGGGACTAGCGGGGGGGCTGCCTACAATGAGCAGTTCTTC	CASSPGTSGGAAYNEQFF
TRBV27	TRBD1	TRBJ2-2	few	TGTGCCAGCTCCCCGGGACAGGGTGTTCGGGAGCTGTTTTTT	CASSPGQGVRELFF
TRBV11-3	NA	TRBJ2-3	NA	TGTGCCAGCAGCTCCCAAGGGCTCCTTAGCACAGATACGCAGTATTTT	CASSSQGLLSTDTQYF
TRBV18	TRBD1	TRBJ1-6	NA	TGTGCCAGCTCACAACAGGGGGCTTTGAATTCACCCCTCCACTTT	CASSQQGALNSPLHF
TRBV9	TRBD2	TRBJ2-3	NA	TGTGCCAGCTCCCGGACTAGCGGCACAGATACGCAGTATTTT	CASSRTSGTDTQYF
TRBV7-6	TRBD2	TRBJ2-1	few	TGTGCCAGCAGCAAAACCAGCGGGGGGTACAATGAGCAGTTCTTC	CASSKTSGGYNEQFF
TRBV7-3	NA	TRBJ1-3	few	TGTGCCAGCAGCTTAGAAGGAGGGTTTGGAAACACCATATATTTT	CASSLEGGFGNTIYF
TRBV2	TRBD1	TRBJ1-1	few	TGTGCCAGCAGGACGGGACAGGGGAACACTGAAGCTTTCTTT	CASRTGQGNTEAFF
TRBV7-2	NA	TRBJ2-7	NA	TGTGCCAGCAGCTCGGGGCACAGCTCCTACGAGCAGTACTTC	CASSSGHSSYEQYF
TRBV7-9	NA	TRBJ1-5	NA	TGTGCCAGCAGCTTAGACGGTAGGGGCTATCAGCCCCAGCATTTT	CASSLDGRGYQPQHF
TRBV18	TRBD1	TRBJ2-1	NA	TGTGCCAGCTCCGTGTCGACAGGGAAGGTTGAGCAGTTCTTC	CASSVSTGKVEQFF
TRBV7-8	NA	TRBJ1-1	few	TGTGCCAGCAGCCCAAACCTCGGACAGACACCTGAAGCTTTCTTT	CASSPNLGQTPEAFF
TRBV21-1	NA	TRBJ1-5	many	TGTGCCAGCAGCAAATCGGCTCGGGTCTCCAATCAGCCCCAGCATTTT	CASSKSARVSNQPQHF
TRBV30	NA	TRBJ2-2	few	TGTGCCTGGAGTGCCCTGATAAGTTCCGGGGAGCTGTTTTTT	CAWSALISSGELFF
TRBV6-5	NA	TRBJ1-2	NA	TGTGCCAGCAGTTGGAAACAGGGATCCGGCTACACCTTC	CASSWKQGSGYTF
TRBV5-1	NA	TRBJ1-6	few	TGCGCCAGCAGCACGGACAGAATGATATACTCACCCCTCCACTTT	CASSTDRMIYSPLHF
TRBV4-1	TRBD2	TRBJ2-3	many	TGCGCCAGCAGCCAAGATCCTACTAGCGCAGATACGCAGTATTTT	CASSQDPTSADTQYF
TRBV28	TRBD2	TRBJ2-2	NA	TGTGCCAGCAGTAAGCTGACTAGCGGGGCCCCCGCGAAGCTGTTTTTT	CASSKLTSGAPAKLFF
TRBV7-7	TRBD1	TRBJ2-5	NA	TGTGCCAGCAGCTTAGCGCTAGCAGGGGGTGAGACCCAGTACTTC	CASSLALAGGETQYF
TRBV6-6	TRBD1	TRBJ2-3	NA	TGTGCCAGCAGTTACGGTCAGGGGGCAGATACGCAGTATTTT	CASSYGQGADTQYF
TRBV6-5	TRBD2	TRBJ2-1	many	TGTGCCAGCAGACTAGCGGGGGGACTCTACAATGAGCAGTTCTTC	CASRLAGGLYNEQFF